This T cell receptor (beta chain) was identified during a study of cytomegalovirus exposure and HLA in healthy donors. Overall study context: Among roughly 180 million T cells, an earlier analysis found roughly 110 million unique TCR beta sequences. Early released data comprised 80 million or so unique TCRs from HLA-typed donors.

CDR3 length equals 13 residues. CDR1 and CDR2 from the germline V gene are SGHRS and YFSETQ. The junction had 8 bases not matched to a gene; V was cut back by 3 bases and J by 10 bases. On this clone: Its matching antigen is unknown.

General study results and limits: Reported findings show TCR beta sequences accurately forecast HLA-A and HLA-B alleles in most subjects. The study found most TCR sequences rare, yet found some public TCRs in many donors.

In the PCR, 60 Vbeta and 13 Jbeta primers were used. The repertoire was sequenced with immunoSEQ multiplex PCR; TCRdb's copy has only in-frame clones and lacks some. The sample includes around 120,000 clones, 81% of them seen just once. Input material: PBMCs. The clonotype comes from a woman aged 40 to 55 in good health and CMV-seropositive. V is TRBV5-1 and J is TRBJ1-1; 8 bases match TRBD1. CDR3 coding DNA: TGCGCCAGCAGCTCCATTACAGGGGGTGGAGCTTTCTTT. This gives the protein CASSSITGGGAFF.